This T cell receptor (beta chain) was sequenced for a study of T cell changes during pregnancy in multiple sclerosis. The protocol was immunoSEQ multiplex PCR, while the TCRdb copy is restricted to in-frame clones and leaves out a portion. The sample consists of 30,000 to 40,000 clones, roughly 91% of them appearing once. V was trimmed by 6 bases and J by 7 bases, leaving 22 bases between them. Germline V CDR1 and CDR2: SGHDT, YYEEEE. The CDR3 has 16 residues. The input for sequencing was CD8+ T cells from peripheral blood mononuclear cells, taken in the third trimester of pregnancy. This chain connects TRBV5-6 to TRBJ2-2; TRBD2 is a possible D gene (6 bases). This receptor was identified in a female donor with multiple sclerosis, enrolled in a pregnancy study. CDR3 in amino acids: CASTYGGILEGGELFF. The DNA of the CDR3 is TGTGCCAGCACTTATGGCGGGATTCTGGAGGGCGGGGAGCTGTTTTTT.